The clone carrying this T cell receptor (beta chain) was seen once. These data are taken from a study of control samples from healthy donors and cancer patients. Data came from immunoSEQ multiplex PCR; TCRdb stores just in-frame clones and leaves some out. In the table there are 30,000 to 40,000 clones, 90% to 95% of which are singletons. The sequenced material came from PBMCs. The receptor comes from a man in his forties or fifties with colorectal cancer.

DNA of the CDR3: TGTGCCAGCACAGGACAGGCCTACACTGAAGCTTTCTTT. It encodes CASTGQAYTEAFF. The chain uses TRBV7-2 and TRBJ1-1, with 7 bases that match TRBD1. The CDR3 length is 13 residues. The V gene's germline CDR1 is SGHTA and CDR2 FQGNSA. J lost 3 bases, V lost 7 bases, and 5 bases had no gene match.